These 4 T cell receptor beta chains originate from one sample sequenced in a study of regulatory T cells in long-lasting Graves disease. Building the TCR beta libraries relied on iRepertoire HTBI primers, and CDR3 regions underwent Arm-PCR. TCRdb used MiXCR to reprocess the multiplex PCR reads, holding one entry per CDR3 protein. The data hold a few hundred thousand distinct CDR3 sequences, with about 20% observed a single time. The time point here: persistent/refractory GD, antithyroid drugs over 5 years with positive TRAb. PBMC-extracted RNA yielded the TCR library. The sample here was peripheral blood mononuclear cells (PBMCs), taken when the disease was refractory, from a patient treated with antithyroid drugs. Every receptor here comes from a female donor with Graves disease.

On this clonotype itself: One base away lies a much larger clone, so this may be a sequencing read error. The rearrangement links TRBV6-1 to TRBJ1-1, with unresolved D. CDR3 length equals 15 residues. The germline gives CDR1 MNHNS, CDR2 SASEGT. Here the CDR3 DNA reads TGTGCCAGCAGTGTTGCGCGGGTCATGAACACTGGAGCTTTCTTT. This gives the protein CASSVARVMNTGAFF.

This clonotype was detected only a few times. This chain uses TRBV6-1 with TRBJ1-6; maybe TRBD1 (5 bases). The V end was cut by 6 bases, the J end by 10 bases, with 16 bases between. The CDR3 runs 14 residues. The V gene's germline CDR1 is MNHNS and CDR2 SASEGT. The DNA of the CDR3 is TGTGCCAGCAGGTGGGAGGAGGGGAGCTCACCCCTCCACTTT. Translating gives CASRWEEGSSPLHF.

Of note for this clonotype: This clone may be a read error of a much larger clone one base away. The V gene is TRBV2, the J gene TRBJ1-4, with a tentative D call TRBD1 (5 bases). V was clipped by 8 bases and J by 7 bases, with 11 bases between them. Looked up from germline, CDR1 is SNHLY and CDR2 is FYNNEI. This CDR3 is built from 12 residues. The CDR3 sequence is CASLLRGEKLFF. The CDR3 DNA is TGTGCCAGCCTTTTGAGGGGTGAAAAACTGTTTTTT. Using reference TRBV2 and TRBJ1-4 for the parts outside the CDR3, the full variable domain is EPEVTQTPSHQVTQMGQEVILRCVPISNHLYFYWYRQILGQKVEFLVSFYNNEISEKSEIFDDQFSVERPDGSNFTLKIRSTKLEDSAMYFCASLLRGEKLFFGSGTQLSVL.

This clonotype was seen repeatedly, ten times or more. The chain links TRBV5-1 to TRBJ2-7; 7 bases align to TRBD1. In germline, CDR1 is SGHRS, CDR2 YFSETQ. Trimming took 0 bases from V and 5 from J; bases not matched to a gene: 5. The CDR3 contains 14 residues. The chain's CDR3 is CASSLGTGVNEQYF. CDR3 DNA sequence: TGCGCCAGCAGCTTGGGTACAGGGGTCAACGAGCAGTACTTC. The full variable domain, in which reference TRBV5-1 and TRBJ2-7 provide the parts outside the CDR3, is KAGVTQTPRYLIKTRGQQVTLSCSPISGHRSVSWYQQTPGQGLQFLFEYFSETQRNKGNFPGRFSGRQFSNSRSEMNVSTLELGDSALYLCASSLGTGVNEQYFGPGTRLTVT.